These T cell receptor beta chains were read from a single sample in a study of siplizumab effects on memory and regulatory T cells. Sequencing was performed with immunoSEQ multiplex PCR; in TCRdb, only in-frame clones are kept and a portion is missing. The data show 92,000 or so clones, 85% to 90% seen once. Sequencing was performed on CD4+ T cells sorted from blood. The source of these receptors is a human donor in good health. CDR3s include the opening cysteine and the closing phenylalanine or tryptophan. A D gene is named only where the DNA matches it firmly. Not every row has a clone size; where given, it reads once, few, many or a size class.

NA	TRBJ2-7	NA	TRBV7-8	TGTGCCAGCAGCTCGGACTCCCGGTTACCGTACTTC	CASSSDSRLPYF
once	TRBJ2-1	NA	TRBV19	TGTGCCAGTAGTAGACAAGCGGGCGCGGGATACAATGAGCAGTTCTTC	CASSRQAGAGYNEQFF
NA	TRBJ2-7	NA	TRBV20-1	TGCAGTGCTCAGAACTACGAGCAGTACTTC	CSAQNYEQYF
NA	TRBJ2-3	TRBD2	TRBV7-2	TGTGCCAGCAGCTCCCCTCGGCGGAGCGGGAGGGGGGCAGATACGCAGTATTTT	CASSSPRRSGRGADTQYF
NA	TRBJ2-2	TRBD2	TRBV5-1	TGCGCCAGCAGCGCCACTAGCGGGGGGCACACCGGGGAGCTGTTTTTT	CASSATSGGHTGELFF
few	TRBJ1-5	TRBD1	TRBV19	TGTGCCAGTTGGGACAGGGCTAGCAATCAGCCCCAGCATTTT	CASWDRASNQPQHF
NA	TRBJ1-4	NA	TRBV7-9	TGTGCCAGCAGCATCAGACAAGGGGATGAAAAACTGTTTTTT	CASSIRQGDEKLFF
NA	TRBJ1-4	NA	TRBV15	TGTGCCACCAGCAGAGGGGCAGATGCAACTAATGAAAAACTGTTTTTT	CATSRGADATNEKLFF
NA	TRBJ1-2	NA	TRBV28	TGTGCCAGCAGTTTGGAATTTGGCGGCTACACCTTC	CASSLEFGGYTF
NA	TRBJ1-4	NA	TRBV28	TGTGCCAGCAACTCACAGGATGCAACTAATGAAAAACTGTTTTTT	CASNSQDATNEKLFF
NA	TRBJ2-7	NA	TRBV7-2	TGTGCCAGCAGCTTCCGGAGGGCGGCCACCGAGCAGTACTTC	CASSFRRAATEQYF
NA	TRBJ2-1	TRBD2	TRBV2	TGTGCCAGCAGTGAAGCGCTTCTAGCGGGAGTTTATGAGCAGTTCTTC	CASSEALLAGVYEQFF
NA	TRBJ1-5	NA	TRBV5-6	TGTGCCAGCAGCTTGGGAACTCTGGGGACCCAGCATTTT	CASSLGTLGTQHF
few	TRBJ2-2	NA	TRBV6-6	TGTGCCAGCAGTTTCACTGGGGAGACCGGGGAGCTGTTTTTT	CASSFTGETGELFF
NA	TRBJ2-7	NA	TRBV6-5	TGTGCCAGCAGAACCCCAGGCGGCAGCCAGGTGCAGCAGTACTTC	CASRTPGGSQVQQYF
NA	TRBJ1-2	NA	TRBV18	TGTGCCAGCTCACCCGACATAAACTATGGCTACACCTTC	CASSPDINYGYTF
NA	TRBJ2-7	NA	TRBV19	TGTGCCAGTAGTGGAGACCCAAACTACGAGCAGTACTTC	CASSGDPNYEQYF
NA	TRBJ2-1	TRBD2	TRBV4-1	TGCGCCAGCAGCCAAGGGTCGCTACTAGCGGGAGGGCGATACAATGAGCAGTTCTTC	CASSQGSLLAGGRYNEQFF
NA	TRBJ2-7	TRBD2	TRBV14	TGTGCCAGCAGCCCCTTAGCGGGAGGGCCCGGGGGGTACGAGCAGTACTTC	CASSPLAGGPGGYEQYF
NA	TRBJ2-2	NA	TRBV6-5	TGTGCCAGCAGTTACTCGGGAGACACCGGGGAGCTGTTTTTT	CASSYSGDTGELFF
NA	TRBJ1-4	NA	TRBV5-1	TGCGCCAGCAGCCCGGGACGGGGGAATGAAAAACTGTTTTTT	CASSPGRGNEKLFF
NA	TRBJ2-3	NA	TRBV5-4	TGTGCCAGCAGCCCTTTGTCGGGACAACCCACAGATACGCAGTATTTT	CASSPLSGQPTDTQYF
NA	TRBJ2-1	NA	TRBV11-3	TGTGCCAGCAGCTTAGCCCAGGGGTCCTATAATGAGCAGTTCTTC	CASSLAQGSYNEQFF
NA	TRBJ2-1	TRBD1	TRBV6-5	TGTGCCAGCAGCGGGACAGGGATTTACAATGAGCAGTTCTTC	CASSGTGIYNEQFF
NA	TRBJ2-3	NA	TRBV29-1	TGCAGCGTTGAAGAGGGCCCAGATACGCAGTATTTT	CSVEEGPDTQYF
NA	TRBJ1-5	NA	TRBV21-1	TGTGCCAGCAGCAAAGTTAGAGACAGGCCACCCTATAGCAATCAGCCCCAGCATTTT	CASSKVRDRPPYSNQPQHF
few	TRBJ1-5	NA	TRBV4-2	TGTGCCAGCAGCCAAGAGGGACAGCCCCAGCATTTT	CASSQEGQPQHF
NA	TRBJ1-1	NA	TRBV4-1	TGCGCCAGCAGCCAAGCCGGGTTAACTGAAGCTTTCTTT	CASSQAGLTEAFF
NA	TRBJ2-2	NA	TRBV7-3	TGTGCCAGCAGCGAAAGAGCGGGACAGGCCGGGGAGCTGTTTTTT	CASSERAGQAGELFF
NA	TRBJ1-6	NA	TRBV18	TGTGCCAGCTCACCAAACTCGGATTCACCCCTCCACTTT	CASSPNSDSPLHF
NA	TRBJ2-7	NA	TRBV7-6	TGTGCCAGCAGCTCCGGACGGAACTCCTACGAGCAGTACTTC	CASSSGRNSYEQYF
NA	TRBJ1-3	NA	TRBV4-2	TGTGCCAGCAGCCAGACCATGGGTCCGGCTGGAAACACCATATATTTT	CASSQTMGPAGNTIYF
NA	TRBJ2-1	TRBD2	TRBV7-2	TGTGCCAGCAGCTTGGGGGGGTCCGGTGAGCAGTTCTTC	CASSLGGSGEQFF
once	TRBJ2-3	NA	TRBV9	TGTGCCAGCAGCGTAGAGCCGAGGGCGGCAGATACGCAGTATTTT	CASSVEPRAADTQYF
NA	TRBJ2-7	TRBD2	TRBV25-1	TGTGCCAGCAGTGAGTCCTCCGGGACTAGCGGCCGAAAGTCCGAGCAGTACTTC	CASSESSGTSGRKSEQYF
NA	TRBJ1-1	NA	TRBV10-1	TGCGCCATCGCGACGGTTTTGAACACTGAAGCTTTCTTT	CAIATVLNTEAFF
NA	TRBJ2-7	TRBD2	TRBV28	TGTGCCAGCAGTTTTGCCTTTGGACTAGCGGGGCCCACTTCCCGATACGAGCAGTACTTC	CASSFAFGLAGPTSRYEQYF
NA	TRBJ1-4	NA	TRBV7-8	TGTGCCAGCAGCTTACAGGGAAAACAACTGTTTTTT	CASSLQGKQLFF
once	TRBJ1-5	NA	TRBV10-2	TGCGCCAGCAGTGGAGACAGAGCTCAGCCCCAGCATTTT	CASSGDRAQPQHF
NA	TRBJ2-5	NA	TRBV18	TGTGCCAGCTCACCACGGAGCAGGGTCGGGGAGACCCAGTACTTC	CASSPRSRVGETQYF
NA	TRBJ1-2	NA	TRBV11-3	TGTGCCAGCAGCTTAGGAGGGGAGGATGGCTACACCTTC	CASSLGGEDGYTF
NA	TRBJ2-3	NA	TRBV7-9	TGTGCCAGCAGCTCAAGACAGTCTGGCACAGATACGCAGTATTTT	CASSSRQSGTDTQYF
NA	TRBJ2-1	NA	TRBV7-8	TGTGCCAGCAGCATCCTGACTAGCTCCTACAATGAGCAGTTCTTC	CASSILTSSYNEQFF
NA	TRBJ2-3	TRBD1	TRBV5-1	TGCGCCAGCAGCTTCCAGGGGGCAAGCACAGATACGCAGTATTTT	CASSFQGASTDTQYF
NA	TRBJ2-3	NA	TRBV9	TGTGCCAGCAGCAAAAAAGGACTTCCCAGGGTTTCTAGCACAGATACGCAGTATTTT	CASSKKGLPRVSSTDTQYF
NA	TRBJ2-1	NA	TRBV6-1	TGTGCCAGCAGTGGGCTTTATGGGACAAGCTCCTACAATGAGCAGTTCTTC	CASSGLYGTSSYNEQFF
NA	TRBJ2-3	NA	TRBV29-1	TGCAGCGTAACTACAGGGTGGGGGCAAGATACGCAGTATTTT	CSVTTGWGQDTQYF
NA	TRBJ1-2	NA	TRBV9	TGTGCCAGCAGCGTAAGCTGGGGGGTTGGCTACACCTTC	CASSVSWGVGYTF
NA	TRBJ2-2	NA	TRBV9	TGTGCCAGCAGCGTAGGGTTAGGGGCTCCCGGGGAGCTGTTTTTT	CASSVGLGAPGELFF
NA	TRBJ2-1	TRBD1	TRBV18	TGTGCCAGCTCCGAGACAGGGGGTAGATTAAATGAGCAGTTCTTC	CASSETGGRLNEQFF
NA	TRBJ2-5	NA	TRBV19	TGTGCCAGTAGTAGCAAAACAGGGATTAGGGAGACCCAGTACTTC	CASSSKTGIRETQYF
few	TRBJ2-5	TRBD2	TRBV7-3	TGTGCCAGCAGCTTAGTCGCAGCGGGAGCAGAGACCCAGTACTTC	CASSLVAAGAETQYF
NA	TRBJ2-7	TRBD2	TRBV9	TGTGCCAGCAGCGAGGGGACTAGCGGGGGCTTATACGAGCAGTACTTC	CASSEGTSGGLYEQYF